This T cell receptor (beta chain) was sequenced in a study of blood T cells in healthy people across ages. General study results and limits: Diversity estimates from one million T cells were considered underestimates.

The second PCR ran about 6 to 12 cycles with a sample-barcoded 5' primer and J-beta primers. One entry per CDR3 protein results from TCRdb running MiXCR on the 5' RACE reads. The repertoire has more than 900,000 distinct CDR3 sequences, roughly 28% of them found once; the top ten carry around 9.6%. CDR1 is SEHNR, CDR2 FQNEAQ, per germline (reference sequence). V was shortened by 5 bases and J by 5 bases, with 18 bases between the two germline ends. The CDR3 extends over 15 amino acids. The authors isolated at least 6 million PBMCs per sample. Samples each yielded at least 5 micrograms of total RNA. This clonotype turned up a few times. The antigen remains unidentified. The same specimen was also included in a second study, on T cells of mothers and their children. That work states: Reads obtained per mother exceeded 10 million TCR beta CDR3 reads, with roughly 3.3 million obtained per child.

Sequences were obtained from blood. The source is a woman aged 40 to 55 in good health. The rearrangement joins TRBV7-9 to TRBJ1-2; D may be TRBD1 (5 bases). The CDR3 region has the DNA TGTGCCAGCAGCCAAAGCCCGGGACTGATATATGGCTACACCTTC. It specifies CASSQSPGLIYGYTF.